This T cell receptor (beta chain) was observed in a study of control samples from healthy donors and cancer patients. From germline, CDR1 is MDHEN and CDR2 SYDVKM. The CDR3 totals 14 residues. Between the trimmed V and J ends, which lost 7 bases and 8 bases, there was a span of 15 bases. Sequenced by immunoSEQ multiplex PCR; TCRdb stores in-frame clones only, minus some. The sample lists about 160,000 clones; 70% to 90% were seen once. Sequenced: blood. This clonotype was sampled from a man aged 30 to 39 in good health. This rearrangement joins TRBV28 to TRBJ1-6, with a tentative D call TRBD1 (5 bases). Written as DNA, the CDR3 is TGTGCCAGCACCAGCCCAGGGTTAGATTCACCCCTCCACTTT. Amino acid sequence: CASTSPGLDSPLHF.